The clone carrying this TCR beta chain was counted many times. The data originate from a study of early T cells in non-severe SARS-CoV-2 infection. Germline loops: CDR1 LGHDT, CDR2 YNNKEL (reference sequence). This CDR3 comprises 14 residues. J was trimmed by 1 base and V by 1 base; bases with no gene match: 0. Each CDR3 protein gets one entry after TCRdb re-called the 5' RACE reads with MiXCR. This sample has about 29,000 distinct CDR3 sequences; about 4.5% occur once, and the top ten carry roughly 10%. V is TRBV3-1 and J is TRBJ1-1, with 7 bases matching TRBD1. Material: whole blood. The clonotype originates from an adult who was a healthcare worker with PCR-confirmed SARS-CoV-2 infection or an uninfected control (not recorded which). CDR3 in amino acids: CASSQAGGNTEAFF. The CDR3 DNA is TGTGCCAGCAGCCAAGCAGGGGGGAACACTGAAGCTTTCTTT.